What follows are 14 T cell receptor beta chains derived from one specimen sequenced in a study of T cell changes during pregnancy in multiple sclerosis. TCRdb keeps only in-frame clones here, not all; method: immunoSEQ multiplex PCR. This table has approximately 74,000 clones, almost 95% appearing once. The sequencing used peripheral blood, collected before pregnancy. These TCRs come from a female donor with multiple sclerosis, enrolled in a pregnancy study.

CDR3 region: CASSQKPGLHTGELFF. In nucleotides, the CDR3 is TGCGCCAGCAGCCAAAAACCGGGACTCCACACCGGGGAGCTGTTTTTT. The rearrangement joins TRBV4-3 to TRBJ2-2, with D perhaps matching TRBD2 (6 bases). V lost 2 bases and J 3 bases, leaving 13 bases between the germline ends. Per germline, CDR1 LGHNA and CDR2 YSLEER. The CDR3 is made up of 16 amino acids.

V gene TRBV7-9 combines with J gene TRBJ2-1; 7 nucleotides match TRBD2. Germline values: CDR1 SEHNR, CDR2 FQNEAQ (reference sequence). The CDR3 extends over 17 amino acids. The J segment lost 4 bases and the V segment lost 1 base, leaving 10 bases of the junction unmatched. This CDR3 reads CASSLVLTSRPYNEQFF. CDR3 bases: TGTGCCAGCAGCTTAGTTTTGACTAGCCGACCATACAATGAGCAGTTCTTC.

This rearrangement joins TRBV4-2 to TRBJ2-1, with D maybe TRBD2 (5 bases). Germline V gene sequence: CDR1 LGHNA, CDR2 YNFKEQ. This CDR3 is 16 amino acids long. Trimming removed 0 bases at V and 3 bases at J, with 12 bases between. In DNA, the CDR3 is TGTGCCAGCAGCCAAGAGAGGCCGGGGTACTACAATGAGCAGTTCTTC. Its protein product is CASSQERPGYYNEQFF.

This chain joins TRBV19 and TRBJ2-1; 7 bases align to TRBD2. V shed 3 bases, J shed 1 base, and the junction held 9 bases outside the gene matches. Looked up from germline, CDR1 is LNHDA and CDR2 is SQIVND (reference sequence). This CDR3 contains 17 residues. The CDR3 spells CASSMSGLADSYNEQFF. CDR3 in DNA: TGTGCCAGTAGTATGAGCGGGCTAGCGGATTCCTACAATGAGCAGTTCTTC.

This clone has a single count. The CDR3 DNA follows: TGTGCCAGCAGTCCTACCGTAAGTCGGGACACTGAAGCTTTCTTT. Residues: CASSPTVSRDTEAFF. The chain uses TRBV28 and TRBJ1-1; D is unclear. The CDR3 has 15 amino acids. Trimming took off 5 bases at V and 3 bases at J, with 16 bases between the two ends. Looked up from germline, CDR1 is MDHEN and CDR2 is SYDVKM.

V is TRBV12-5 and J is TRBJ2-3; 7 bases fit TRBD2. Trimming removed 1 base from V and 0 bases from J; junction bases left unmatched: 10. The CDR3 is 18 residues long. From germline, CDR1 is LGHNT and CDR2 FRNRAP. CDR3 sequence reads: CASGLAPLVGGSTDTQYF. CDR3 coding DNA: TGTGCTAGTGGTTTGGCCCCACTCGTGGGGGGGAGCACAGATACGCAGTATTTT.

CDR3 nucleotides: TGTGCCAGCAGTTTATGGGCAGATAGCAATCAGCCCCAGCATTTT. It codes for CASSLWADSNQPQHF. The V and J genes are TRBV28 and TRBJ1-5; D call uncertain. The V and J ends lost 0 bases and 0 bases respectively, with 6 bases between them. Germline V gives CDR1 MDHEN, CDR2 SYDVKM. This CDR3 comprises 15 residues.

The CDR3 protein is CASSIKLAGDTQYF. The CDR3 region has the DNA TGTGCCAGTAGTATTAAGCTAGCGGGAGACACGCAGTATTTT. The chain uses TRBV19 and TRBJ2-3, with 10 positions matching TRBD2. CDR1 and CDR2 from the germline V gene are LNHDA and SQIVND (reference sequence). With 3 bases clipped from V and 9 bases from J, the junction kept 6 bases outside the gene matches. The CDR3 runs to 14 residues.

J is TRBJ2-7 and V is TRBV7-9, with 10 bases lining up with TRBD2. J lost 1 base, V lost 5 bases, and 5 bases had no gene match. The length of the CDR3 is 15 residues. CDR1 and CDR2 (germline): SEHNR, FQNEAQ (reference sequence). The CDR3 here is CASSPSGRASYEQYF. The CDR3 DNA is TGTGCCAGCAGCCCGAGCGGGAGGGCTTCCTACGAGCAGTACTTC.

This sequence joins TRBV7-2 and TRBJ2-1; tentative D call: TRBD2 (6 bases). Trimming left V 3 bases short and J 0 bases short, with 15 bases between. The CDR3 is 17 residues long. In germline, CDR1 is SGHTA, CDR2 FQGNSA. The CDR3 here is CASSFRIAESSYNEQFF. CDR3 sequence (DNA): TGTGCCAGCAGCTTCCGGATAGCGGAGAGCTCCTACAATGAGCAGTTCTTC.

The chain combines TRBV10-3 with TRBJ1-2, with D unclear. This CDR3 contains 12 residues. Trimming removed 7 bases from V and 2 bases from J, with 8 bases in between. Germline CDR1 reads ENHRY; CDR2 reads SYGVKD. In DNA, the CDR3 is TGTGCCATCAATAACAGAAACTATGGCTACACCTTC. Its protein product is CAINNRNYGYTF.

The V call is TRBV11-2, the J call TRBJ2-7; D perhaps matches TRBD2 (7 bases). The CDR3 runs to 15 residues. Deletions cut 1 base from V and 3 bases from J, with 13 bases between. CDR1 and CDR2 from the germline V gene are SGHAT and FQNNGV. The CDR3 region has the DNA TGTGCCAGCAGCTTAGCTTCGGGGGGCTACTACGAGCAGTACTTC. This sequence encodes CASSLASGGYYEQYF.

A single count supports this clone. The J gene is TRBJ2-1, the V gene TRBV7-2, with 7 bases aligning to TRBD2. V shed 6 bases and J 8 bases; nucleotides not matched to a gene: 4. The germline V gene has CDR1 SGHTA and CDR2 FQGNSA. This CDR3 contains 12 residues. CDR3 bases: TGTGCCAGCAGACGGGGAGGGGATGAGCAGTTCTTC. Amino acid sequence: CASRRGGDEQFF.

The count of this clone is one. CDR3 nucleotides: TGCGCCAGCAGAGGACAGGGGGCTTGGGCCGGGGAGCTGTTTTTT. It codes for CASRGQGAWAGELFF. The chain couples TRBV10-2 to TRBJ2-2; 11 bases fit TRBD1. V shed 6 bases and J 6 bases; nucleotides not matched to a gene: 6. Looked up from germline, CDR1 is WSHSY and CDR2 is SAAADI. The CDR3 contains 15 residues.